This TCR beta chain was observed in a study of T-cell memory formation after mild COVID-19. This clonotype was detected only a few times. Germline V gene lookup returns CDR1 LGHDT and CDR2 YNNKEL (reference sequence). The CDR3 contains 14 residues. V was cut by 2 bases and J by 3 bases, with 10 bases left in between. TCRdb called the 5' RACE reads again in MiXCR, with one record for every CDR3 protein. The sample gives around 530,000 distinct CDR3 sequences, less than 25% of which show up once; approximately 8.4% is in the top ten. This TCR was sampled from an adult woman who had mild COVID-19 (a few samples of this study predate the infection). Cell type and time point are not known. The chain couples TRBV3-1 to TRBJ1-1; D gene ambiguous. The sample consisted of PBMCs or a T cell subset sorted from them (not recorded which). The CDR3 sequence: CASSQSGRYTEAFF. In DNA, the CDR3 is TGTGCCAGCAGCCAATCTGGGAGGTACACTGAAGCTTTCTTT.